The 7 T cell receptor beta chains below all came from one sample that was sequenced in a study of cytomegalovirus exposure and HLA in healthy donors. Repertoires were generated with immunoSEQ multiplex PCR, while TCRdb's copy carries only in-frame clones and drops some. This sample has a few hundred thousand clones, with nearly 90% found just once. Material for sequencing was PBMCs. These receptor sequences come from a woman under 30 in good health and CMV-seronegative.

The CDR3 DNA reads as TGTGCCAGCAGTGACTCTCCGGACAGCTACAATGAGCAGTTCTTC. It is translated as CASSDSPDSYNEQFF. This chain links TRBV6-4 with TRBJ2-1; possibly TRBD1 for D (6 bases). V was cut by 0 bases and J by 3 bases, with 9 bases left in between. The germline CDR1 and CDR2 sequences are MRHNA and SNTAGT. The CDR3 length is 15 residues.

The rearrangement links TRBV28 to TRBJ1-1; D is perhaps TRBD1 (5 bases). Germline CDR1 MDHEN, CDR2 SYDVKM. Trimming cost V 2 bases and J 6 bases, with 19 bases left between them. There are 16 residues in the CDR3. Here the CDR3 DNA reads TGTGCCAGCAGTTTACTACGATTTCTCGACAGTCCTGAAGCTTTCTTT. Translating gives CASSLLRFLDSPEAFF.

This chain links TRBV6-1 with TRBJ2-2, with 8 bases that match TRBD2. The CDR3 runs to 16 residues. Germline V lookup: CDR1 MNHNS, CDR2 SASEGT. Unmatched junction bases numbered 12, after V lost 6 bases and J lost 6 bases. The DNA for the CDR3 is TGTGCCAGCAGCGAATATACCCCCGGGGGGGCCGGGGAGCTGTTTTTT. Protein: CASSEYTPGGAGELFF.

This chain connects TRBV10-3 to TRBJ2-2; tentative D call: TRBD2 (5 bases). The CDR3 has 16 amino acids. The germline V gene has CDR1 ENHRY and CDR2 SYGVKD. The ends were cut back, 7 bases at V and 1 base at J, with 16 bases in the middle. The CDR3, as DNA: TGTGCCATCACTCACTTGGGCGGGCAGAACACCGGGGAGCTGTTTTTT. As protein: CAITHLGGQNTGELFF.

V usage is TRBV7-2 and J usage is TRBJ1-4; D ambiguous. Germline-derived CDR1 and CDR2 are SGHTA and FQGNSA. Trimming cost V 1 base and J 0 bases, with 6 bases left between them. The CDR3 sequence is 15 residues long. The CDR3 sequence is CASSLVSATNEKLFF. CDR3 nucleotide sequence: TGTGCCAGCAGCTTAGTTTCTGCAACTAATGAAAAACTGTTTTTT.

DNA for the CDR3: TGTGCCAGCAGCCAAGACCCGGGTTTCAACCTCAATTCACCCCTCCACTTT. This gives the protein CASSQDPGFNLNSPLHF. The chain has TRBV14 and TRBJ1-6, with no clear D. Trimming removed 0 bases from V and 7 bases from J, with 16 bases in between. CDR3 size: 17 residues. The V gene's germline CDR1 is SGHDN and CDR2 FVKESK.

This chain links TRBV5-6 with TRBJ2-7; 10 nucleotides agree with TRBD1. Trimming removed 4 bases from V and 2 bases from J; junction bases left unmatched: 6. The germline V gene has CDR1 SGHDT and CDR2 YYEEEE. The CDR3 has 15 residues. DNA for the CDR3: TGTGCCAGCAGCGCAACCGGGACAGGGGCCTACGAGCAGTACTTC. Encoded protein: CASSATGTGAYEQYF.